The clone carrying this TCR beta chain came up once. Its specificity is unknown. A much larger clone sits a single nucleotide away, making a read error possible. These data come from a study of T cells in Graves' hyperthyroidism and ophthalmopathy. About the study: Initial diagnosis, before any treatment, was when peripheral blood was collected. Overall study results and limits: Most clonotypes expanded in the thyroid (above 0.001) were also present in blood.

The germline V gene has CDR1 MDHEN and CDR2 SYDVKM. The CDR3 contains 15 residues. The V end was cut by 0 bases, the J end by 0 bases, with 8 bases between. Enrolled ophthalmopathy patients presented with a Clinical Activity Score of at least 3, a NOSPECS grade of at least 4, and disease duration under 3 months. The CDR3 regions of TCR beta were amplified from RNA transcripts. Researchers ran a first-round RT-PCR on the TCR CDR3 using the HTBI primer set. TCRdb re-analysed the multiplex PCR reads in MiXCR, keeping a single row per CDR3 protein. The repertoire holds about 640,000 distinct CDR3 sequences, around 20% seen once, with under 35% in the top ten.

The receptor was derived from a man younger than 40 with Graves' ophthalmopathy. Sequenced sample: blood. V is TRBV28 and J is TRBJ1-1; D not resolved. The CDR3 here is CASSLWAVVNTEAFF. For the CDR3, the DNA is TGTGCCAGCAGTTTATGGGCCGTCGTGAACACTGAAGCTTTCTTT.